This T cell receptor (beta chain) was captured by sequencing in a study of neurological immune-mediated disorders. General study results and limits: The absence of shared CDR3 amino acid sequences among expanded clones across subjects suggests private repertoires in all groups. Multiple sclerosis was found to have the least TCR clonal expansion, below healthy controls, and HTLV-1-associated myelopathy the most.

The CDR3 consists of 16 residues. Germline CDR1 is LGHDT and CDR2 is YNNKEL (reference sequence). Trimming removed 0 bases at V and 6 bases at J, with 16 bases between. TCRdb passed the 5' RACE reads through MiXCR, listing each CDR3 protein once. The sample includes 75,000 to 90,000 distinct CDR3 sequences, about a tenth of them seen just once. This clonotype was counted many times. Antigen: not known. Unsorted libraries were prepared from 2 million PBMCs that had been stored at -80 C. Sequencing was done on a sample of PBMCs. The sequence derives from a man aged 35-49 years in good health. This rearrangement joins TRBV3-1 to TRBJ2-3; D could derive from TRBD1 or TRBD2 (5 bases each). The CDR3: CASSQERSPGADTQYF. In nucleotides, the CDR3 is TGTGCCAGCAGCCAAGAGCGGTCTCCCGGGGCGGATACGCAGTATTTT.